This T cell receptor (beta chain) was identified during a study of blood T cell repertoires in COVID-19. Study-level information: Sites across the United States, Italy and Spain contributed samples from acute and convalescent COVID-19. T cells, B-cell-depleted T cells, or PBMCs supplied cDNA or gDNA.

The CDR3 is 13 amino acids. The germline CDR1 and CDR2 sequences are LNHDA and SQIVND (reference sequence). The V end was cut by 5 bases, the J end by 2 bases, with 7 bases between. The assay was immunoSEQ multiplex PCR, and TCRdb's table has in-frame clones only and misses some. Among approximately 220,000 clones listed, approximately 80% were seen once. In its sample, this clone was seen many times. The chain uses TRBV19 and TRBJ1-5; no clear D. Sequencing was performed on peripheral blood. The sequence was obtained from a woman in her seventies with acute or convalescent COVID-19. CDR3 protein: CASSLQRNQPQHF. The CDR3 DNA reads as TGTGCCAGTAGTTTACAGCGCAATCAGCCCCAGCATTTT.